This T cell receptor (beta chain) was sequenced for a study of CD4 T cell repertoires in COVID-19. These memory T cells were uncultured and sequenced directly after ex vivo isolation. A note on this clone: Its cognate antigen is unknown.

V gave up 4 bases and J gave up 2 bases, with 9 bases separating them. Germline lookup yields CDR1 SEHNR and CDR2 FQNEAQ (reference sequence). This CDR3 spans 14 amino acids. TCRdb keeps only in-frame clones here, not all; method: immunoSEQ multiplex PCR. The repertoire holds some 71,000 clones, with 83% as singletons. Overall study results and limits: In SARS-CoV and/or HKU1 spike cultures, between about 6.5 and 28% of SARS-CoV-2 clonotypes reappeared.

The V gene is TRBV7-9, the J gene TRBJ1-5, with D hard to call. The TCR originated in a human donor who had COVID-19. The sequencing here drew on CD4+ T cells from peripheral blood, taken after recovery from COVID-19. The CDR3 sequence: CASSSDGGNQPQHF. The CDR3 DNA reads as TGTGCCAGCAGCTCGGACGGGGGCAATCAGCCCCAGCATTTT.